What follows are 15 T cell receptor beta chains derived from one specimen sequenced in a study of shared clonotypes between healthy human individuals. The protocol was immunoSEQ multiplex PCR, while the TCRdb copy is restricted to in-frame clones and leaves out a portion. This sample has just under 350,000 clones, with about 70% found just once. Sequencing was performed on memory CD4+ T cells sorted from blood. Subset denoted: CD45RA-negative fraction. These receptors were collected from a man under 40 in good health.

This chain joins TRBV14 and TRBJ2-7; D unresolved. The CDR3 loop spans 15 amino acids. Deletions cut 0 bases from V and 3 bases from J, with 12 bases between. CDR1 and CDR2 (germline): SGHDN, FVKESK. The CDR3 sequence is CASSQDAGFGYEQYF. DNA of the CDR3: TGTGCCAGCAGCCAAGATGCAGGTTTCGGCTACGAGCAGTACTTC.

This clone was seen a handful of times. This chain joins TRBV6-6 and TRBJ1-6; D remains unclear. The CDR3 sequence is 11 residues long. Germline V gene data show CDR1 as MNHNY and CDR2 as SVGAGI (reference sequence). V was clipped by 6 bases and J by 7 bases, with 4 bases between them. CDR3: CASRVNSPLHF. The CDR3 coding sequence is TGTGCCAGCAGGGTGAATTCACCCCTCCACTTT.

This clone was observed at least ten times. The chain uses TRBV5-1 and TRBJ2-6, with 16 bases matching TRBD2. This CDR3 spans 19 amino acids. V gave up 4 bases and J gave up 2 bases; unmatched junction bases: 6. Germline loops: CDR1 SGHRS, CDR2 YFSETQ. The CDR3 nucleotides read TGCGCCAGCAGCCCCGGGACTAGCGGGAGGGCCGCTGGGGCCAACGTCCTGACTTTC. Protein: CASSPGTSGRAAGANVLTF.

V gene TRBV18 combines with J gene TRBJ1-5; D might be TRBD1 (5 bases). The CDR3 spans 14 residues. V lost 2 bases to trimming and J lost 3 bases, with 8 bases between them. From germline, CDR1 is KGHSH and CDR2 LQKENI. CDR3 coding DNA: TGTGCCAGCTCACCAGAGGGGTACAATCAGCCCCAGCATTTT. As protein: CASSPEGYNQPQHF.

V usage is TRBV5-5 and J usage is TRBJ1-5; 10 nucleotides align to TRBD1. Germline V gene lookup returns CDR1 SGHKS and CDR2 YYEKEE (reference sequence). V shed 4 bases and J 1 base; nucleotides not matched to a gene: 5. The CDR3 extends over 16 amino acids. The CDR3 here is CASSPGQGGSNQPQHF. DNA for the CDR3: TGTGCCAGCAGCCCCGGACAGGGGGGGAGCAATCAGCCCCAGCATTTT.

In its sample, this clone was seen once. The chain combines TRBV14 with TRBJ2-1, with 8 positions matching TRBD2. In germline, CDR1 is SGHDN, CDR2 FVKESK. The V gene end was trimmed by 0 bases and the J gene end by 8 bases; junction bases not matched to a gene: 12. The CDR3 length is 17 residues. CDR3 region: CASSQDFREGPRDEQFF. The CDR3 DNA reads TGTGCCAGCAGCCAAGATTTCCGGGAGGGCCCCCGTGATGAGCAGTTCTTC.

The chain combines TRBV5-4 with TRBJ1-2; D is possibly TRBD1 (5 bases). CDR3 length: 13 amino acids. V was shortened by 2 bases and J by 4 bases, with 9 bases between the two germline ends. The germline gives CDR1 SGHNT, CDR2 YYREEE (reference sequence). Here the CDR3 reads CASSFAGTYGYTF. The CDR3 nucleotides read TGTGCCAGCAGCTTCGCAGGGACCTATGGCTACACCTTC.

The chain links TRBV10-3 to TRBJ1-5, with D uncertain. This CDR3 comprises 14 residues. From germline, CDR1 is ENHRY and CDR2 SYGVKD. V was pared by 3 bases and J by 7 bases, with 13 bases between. CDR3 sequence (DNA): TGTGCCATCAGTGATGACCCCCTGGGGCAGCCCCAGCATTTT. It yields the protein CAISDDPLGQPQHF.

The CDR3 DNA is TGCGCCAGCAGCTTGGGACCCCTTGGGGAAAACGAGCAGTACTTC. It is translated as CASSLGPLGENEQYF. This chain uses TRBV5-1 with TRBJ2-7, with D uncertain. Germline V gene lookup returns CDR1 SGHRS and CDR2 YFSETQ. This CDR3 has 15 amino acids. V lost 0 bases to trimming and J lost 5 bases, with 15 bases between them.

This chain joins TRBV6-5 and TRBJ2-3; D not resolved. V lost 0 bases and J 5 bases, leaving 15 bases between the germline ends. Germline assignment: CDR1 MNHEY and CDR2 SVGAGI. This CDR3 has 16 residues. As DNA, the CDR3 is TGTGCCAGCAGTTACTCAAGCATACCTAAAGGAGATACGCAGTATTTT. This sequence encodes CASSYSSIPKGDTQYF.

V gene TRBV19 combines with J gene TRBJ2-1, with TRBD2 identical over 10 bases. This CDR3 is 15 amino acids long. V shed 5 bases, J shed 4 bases, and the junction held 5 bases outside the gene matches. Germline lookup yields CDR1 LNHDA and CDR2 SQIVND (reference sequence). Here the CDR3 reads CASSQGLAPYNEQFF. The CDR3 coding sequence is TGTGCCAGTAGTCAGGGACTAGCGCCTTACAATGAGCAGTTCTTC.

Comments on this clone: The sample contains more than one DNA sequence encoding this CDR3. The V call is TRBV7-9, the J call TRBJ2-7; perhaps TRBD1 as D (6 bases). Trimming cost V 4 bases and J 4 bases, with 8 bases left between them. Germline CDR1 SEHNR, CDR2 FQNEAQ (reference sequence). The CDR3 has 12 amino acids. The CDR3 here is CASSSQGYEQYF. The DNA for the CDR3 is TGTGCCAGCAGCTCACAGGGATACGAGCAGTACTTC.

This clone appeared a single time. The sample has other DNA sequences that encode this CDR3 too. The V and J genes are TRBV7-3 and TRBJ2-7, with TRBD1 matching 7 bases. The CDR3 is 14 amino acids. Trimming at V came to 5 bases and at J to 2 bases, leaving 6 bases not matched to a gene. Germline values: CDR1 SGHTA, CDR2 FQGTGA. CDR3 region: CASSVSGTAYEQYF. The CDR3 nucleotides are TGTGCCAGCAGCGTTTCCGGGACAGCCTACGAGCAGTACTTC.

J is TRBJ2-1 and V is TRBV5-6, with no clear D. Looked up from germline, CDR1 is SGHDT and CDR2 is YYEEEE. This CDR3 spans 12 amino acids. V lost 3 bases, J lost 2 bases, and 3 bases lay in between. This CDR3 reads CASSSPYNEQFF. In DNA form, the CDR3 reads TGTGCCAGCAGCTCACCCTACAATGAGCAGTTCTTC.

This chain connects TRBV11-2 to TRBJ2-1; 8 positions agree with TRBD2. Germline CDR1 SGHAT, CDR2 FQNNGV. V shed 3 bases and J 8 bases; nucleotides not matched to a gene: 12. This CDR3 contains 16 residues. In nucleotides, the CDR3 is TGTGCCAGCAGCTTGGAATTAGGGCTAGCGGGCCATGAGCAGTTCTTC. Its translation: CASSLELGLAGHEQFF.